These 20 T cell receptor beta chains came from one sample sequenced in a study of blood T cells in healthy people across ages. Next came a second PCR, run for about 7 to 12 cycles, which used a sample-barcoded 5' primer along with a J-beta primer mix. Each CDR3 protein gets one entry after TCRdb re-called the 5' RACE reads with MiXCR. The sample yields roughly 730,000 distinct CDR3 sequences, 56% seen once. The sequenced material came from blood. The receptors originated from a man aged 40-49 years in good health.

This chain joins TRBV27 and TRBJ1-2; TRBD1 matches 7 bases. The germline CDR1 and CDR2 sequences are MNHEY and SMNVEV (reference sequence). CDR3 length equals 18 residues. J gave up 4 bases and V 2 bases, and 16 bases lay outside the gene matches. CDR3: CASSLGGARTRQGYGYTF. The DNA for the CDR3 is TGTGCCAGCAGTTTAGGGGGCGCCCGCACCCGACAGGGCTATGGCTACACCTTC.

The V and J genes are TRBV20-1 and TRBJ2-1; tentative D call: TRBD1 (5 bases). CDR1 and CDR2 (germline): DFQATT, SNEGSKA (reference sequence). The CDR3 spans 16 residues. Trimming removed 0 bases at V and 5 bases at J, with 17 bases between. The DNA of the CDR3 is TGCAGTGCTAGAGATAGGGGATGGAAAAACCACAATGAGCAGTTCTTC. Protein: CSARDRGWKNHNEQFF.

The sample holds a few counts of this clonotype. This rearrangement joins TRBV25-1 to TRBJ1-6, with D tentatively TRBD1 (6 bases). Trimming cost V 1 base and J 6 bases, with 13 bases left between them. CDR3 length: 16 residues. From germline, CDR1 is MGHDK and CDR2 SYGVNS. In DNA form, the CDR3 reads TGTGCCAGCAGTGAATGGGGGGGGGCCGGTAATTCACCCCTCCACTTT. The encoded protein is CASSEWGGAGNSPLHF.

This chain uses TRBV20-1 with TRBJ1-4, with TRBD1 matching over 11 bases. The CDR3 covers 13 residues. V lost 0 bases to trimming and J lost 10 bases; unmatched junction nucleotides: 1. Germline values: CDR1 DFQATT, CDR2 SNEGSKA (reference sequence). The CDR3 nucleotides are TGCAGTGCTAGAGATGGGACAGGGGGAAAACTGTTTTTT. As protein: CSARDGTGGKLFF.

This clonotype is a singleton in its sample. The chain has TRBV27 and TRBJ2-1, with D tentatively TRBD2 (5 bases). Germline loops: CDR1 MNHEY, CDR2 SMNVEV (reference sequence). The CDR3 is 16 amino acids. V lost 7 bases to trimming and J lost 5 bases, with 21 bases between them. The chain's CDR3 is CASKGSGEIGHNEQFF. The DNA for the CDR3 is TGTGCCAGCAAGGGATCCGGGGAAATAGGCCACAATGAGCAGTTCTTC.

The rearrangement links TRBV7-9 to TRBJ2-5; D possibly corresponds to TRBD1 (5 bases). Germline CDR1 and CDR2: SEHNR and FQNEAQ (reference sequence). The CDR3 runs to 14 residues. Trimming removed 1 base from V and 5 bases from J, with 11 bases in between. CDR3 coding DNA: TGTGCCAGCAGCTTAGGGGTAGGGGTCGAGACCCAGTACTTC. As protein: CASSLGVGVETQYF.

In this sample, this clonotype turned up a few times. Written as DNA, the CDR3 is TGTGCCAGCAGTCCCCTGACAGGGGTTTCGGCCGAGCAGTACTTC. Protein product: CASSPLTGVSAEQYF. The V gene is TRBV6-6, the J gene TRBJ2-7, with 8 bases identical to TRBD1. Looked up from germline, CDR1 is MNHNY and CDR2 is SVGAGI (reference sequence). The CDR3 length is 15 residues. The V gene end was trimmed by 5 bases and the J gene end by 6 bases; junction bases not matched to a gene: 12.

This clonotype was observed a handful of times. V and J are TRBV12-3 or TRBV12-4 and TRBJ2-3; 7 positions match TRBD2. J was trimmed by 5 bases and V by 5 bases; bases with no gene match: 7. The CDR3 is made up of 14 amino acids. As DNA, the CDR3 is TGTGCCAGCAGTGTAGGGCTAGCGGAAGATACGCAGTATTTT. It translates to CASSVGLAEDTQYF.

The chain carries TRBV7-9 and TRBJ2-5; D unclear. Trimming removed 6 bases from V and 5 bases from J, with 22 bases in between. Germline CDR1 is SEHNR and CDR2 is FQNEAQ (reference sequence). CDR3 length: 16 residues. CDR3 sequence reads: CASRESSGLGLETQYF. CDR3 nucleotide sequence: TGTGCCAGCAGGGAATCCTCCGGCTTGGGGTTGGAGACCCAGTACTTC.

This clonotype has only a few counts. DNA for the CDR3: TGTGCCAGCCGTCGTAAATGGGGACAGACTGAGTATGGCTACACCTTC. Amino acid sequence: CASRRKWGQTEYGYTF. This sequence joins TRBV27 and TRBJ1-2; 7 positions match TRBD1. The germline CDR1 and CDR2 sequences are MNHEY and SMNVEV (reference sequence). The CDR3 length is 16 residues. Losses at the gene ends were 8 bases for V and 5 bases for J; bases not matched to a gene: 17.

This clonotype occurred a few times. V is TRBV28 and J is TRBJ2-6; D is possibly TRBD2 (7 bases). The V gene's germline CDR1 is MDHEN and CDR2 SYDVKM. The CDR3 is 19 amino acids. Trimming took off 3 bases at V and 0 bases at J, with 18 bases between the two ends. Here the CDR3 reads CASSLRGGLRLSGANVLTF. DNA for the CDR3: TGTGCCAGCAGTTTGAGGGGGGGCCTCCGTCTCTCTGGGGCCAACGTCCTGACTTTC.

V usage is TRBV19 and J usage is TRBJ2-5, with 10 positions matching TRBD1. The J call is in doubt because the DNA end fits TRBJ2-4 better. The CDR3 has 15 residues. Germline CDR1 reads LNHDA; CDR2 reads SQIVND (reference sequence). The CDR3 sequence is CASSIPGQGSNIQYF. The CDR3, as DNA: TGTGCCAGTAGTATCCCGGGACAGGGGTCAAACATTCAGTACTTC.

CDR3 DNA sequence: TGTGCCAGCAGCTATGACAGCATCTATAGCAATCAGCCCCAGCATTTT. Its translation: CASSYDSIYSNQPQHF. The V call is TRBV12-3 or TRBV12-4, the J call TRBJ1-5; a weak D match, TRBD1 (5 bases). Trimming took off 6 bases at V and 0 bases at J, with 15 bases between the two ends. CDR3 length: 16 amino acids.

Concerning this clonotype: At one boundary the junction diverges from the germline segment, which might be a read error. The rearrangement joins TRBV4-2 to TRBJ2-3; the D call may be TRBD1 or TRBD2 (6 bases each). The CDR3 runs to 16 residues. Germline assignment: CDR1 LGHNA and CDR2 YNFKEQ. CDR3 protein: CASNQPFGGPEPTQYF. DNA of the CDR3: TGTGCCAGCAACCAACCTTTTGGGGGGCCGGAGCCTACGCAGTATTTT.

This chain uses TRBV11-2 with TRBJ2-2; D not certain. Germline lookup yields CDR1 SGHAT and CDR2 FQNNGV. Between the trimmed V and J ends, which lost 5 bases and 5 bases, there was a span of 12 bases. The CDR3 runs to 14 residues. CDR3 protein: CASSPRLTTGELFF. The CDR3 coding sequence is TGTGCCAGCAGCCCCCGTCTGACAACCGGGGAGCTGTTTTTT.

The V call is TRBV29-1, the J call TRBJ1-1; D remains unclear. There are 11 residues in the CDR3. V lost 4 bases and J lost 6, with 9 bases in between. CDR1 SQVTM and CDR2 ANQGSEA come from the germline V gene. The CDR3 sequence: CSVGGGAEAFF. DNA for the CDR3: TGCAGCGTTGGCGGCGGGGCTGAAGCTTTCTTT.

V and J are TRBV12-3 or TRBV12-4 and TRBJ2-3; no clear D. The germline V and J ends were trimmed by 7 bases and 2 bases, with 16 bases remaining between them. The CDR3 spans 15 residues. CDR3 sequence reads: CASTITSRNTDTQYF. The CDR3 DNA is TGTGCCAGCACCATTACATCCAGAAACACAGATACGCAGTATTTT.

There are a few counts of this clonotype. The rearrangement joins TRBV6-6 to TRBJ2-1; D may match TRBD1 or TRBD2 (5 bases each). Judging by the DNA end, TRBJ2-7 fits better; the J call may be wrong. The CDR3 runs to 17 residues. The germline V gene has CDR1 MNHNY and CDR2 SVGAGI (reference sequence). The CDR3 coding sequence is TGTGCCAGCAGTTACTCGGGAACTAGGGGAATTTACAATGAGCAGTACTTC. It translates to CASSYSGTRGIYNEQYF.

This sequence joins TRBV28 and TRBJ1-4, with TRBD1 identical over 7 bases. The V segment lost 4 bases and the J segment 2 bases; nucleotides outside the gene matches: 4. The CDR3 totals 15 residues. Germline loops: CDR1 MDHEN, CDR2 SYDVKM. As DNA, the CDR3 is TGTGCCAGCAGTTCCCCAGGGGGGACTAATGAAAAACTGTTTTTT. This gives the protein CASSSPGGTNEKLFF.

Note on this clonotype: A clone one base away is much larger, so this may be a read error. The chain joins TRBV4-3 to TRBJ2-7; TRBD2 matches at 9 bases. The CDR3 length is 15 residues. V lost 1 base and J lost 4; bases outside the gene matches: 5. The germline V gene has CDR1 LGHNA and CDR2 YSLEER. The chain's CDR3 is CASSQVASGNYEQYF. In DNA, the CDR3 is TGCGCCAGCAGCCAAGTGGCTAGCGGGAATTACGAGCAGTACTTC.